The clone carrying this T cell receptor (beta chain) was seen a few times. Followed over time, Seattle patients had been enrolled while infection was active. These data are taken from a study of blood T cell repertoires in COVID-19. Turning to the study itself: Collection of acute and convalescent COVID-19 samples took place in the United States, Italy and Spain. PBMCs, B-cell-depleted T cells, or T cells were the source of the cDNA or gDNA that made up the material.

CDR3 length equals 16 residues. Germline V gene data show CDR1 as SGHRS and CDR2 as YFSETQ. The J segment lost 5 bases and the V segment lost 0 bases, leaving 10 bases of the junction unmatched. The data were produced by immunoSEQ multiplex PCR, yet TCRdb's version contains in-frame clones alone and is incomplete. This sample has 200,000 or so clones, with 70% to 90% found just once. The sequenced material came from peripheral blood. The TCR comes from a man in his fifties or sixties with COVID-19, enrolled during active disease. The V and J genes are TRBV5-1 and TRBJ2-5; 7 bases are a match to TRBD2. CDR3 coding DNA: TGCGCCAGCAGCTTGGGTTCGGCGGGAGATGGGGAGACCCAGTACTTC. It codes for CASSLGSAGDGETQYF.